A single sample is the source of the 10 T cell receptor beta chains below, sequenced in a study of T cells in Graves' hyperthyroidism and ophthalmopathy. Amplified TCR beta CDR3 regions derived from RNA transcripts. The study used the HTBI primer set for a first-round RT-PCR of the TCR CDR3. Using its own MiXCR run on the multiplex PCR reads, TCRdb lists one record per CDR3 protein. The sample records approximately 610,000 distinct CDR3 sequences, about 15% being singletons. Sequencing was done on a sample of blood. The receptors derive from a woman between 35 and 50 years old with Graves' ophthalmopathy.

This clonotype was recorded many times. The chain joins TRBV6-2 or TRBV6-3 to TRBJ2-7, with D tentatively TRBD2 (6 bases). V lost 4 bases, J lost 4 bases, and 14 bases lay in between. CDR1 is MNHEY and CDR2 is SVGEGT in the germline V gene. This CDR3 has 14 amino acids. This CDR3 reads CASSSSGLIYEQYF. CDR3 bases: TGTGCCAGCAGTTCCAGCGGGCTTATTTACGAGCAGTACTTC.

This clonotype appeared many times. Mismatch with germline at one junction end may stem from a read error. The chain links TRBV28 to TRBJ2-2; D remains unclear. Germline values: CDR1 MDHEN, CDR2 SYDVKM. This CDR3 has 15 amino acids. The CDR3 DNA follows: TGCACCGTCGCCCCCCGGAATCTCGACACCGGGGAGCTGTTTTTT. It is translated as CTVAPRNLDTGELFF.

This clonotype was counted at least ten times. Here the CDR3 DNA reads TGTGCCAGCAGTTATAGCGGGAGCTCCTACGAGCAGTACTTC. It codes for CASSYSGSSYEQYF. The gene calls are TRBV6-5 and TRBJ2-7; 9 bases agree with TRBD2. The V and J ends lost 3 bases and 0 bases, in that order; junction bases with no gene match: 0. This CDR3 has 14 residues. Germline assignment: CDR1 MNHEY and CDR2 SVGAGI.

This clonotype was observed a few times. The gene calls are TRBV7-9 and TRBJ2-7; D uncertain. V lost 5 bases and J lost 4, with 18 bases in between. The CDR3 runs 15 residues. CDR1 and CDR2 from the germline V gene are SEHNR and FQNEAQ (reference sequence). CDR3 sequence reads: CASSLQTPGYYEQYF. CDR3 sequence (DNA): TGTGCCAGCAGCCTCCAGACGCCTGGATATTACGAGCAGTACTTC.

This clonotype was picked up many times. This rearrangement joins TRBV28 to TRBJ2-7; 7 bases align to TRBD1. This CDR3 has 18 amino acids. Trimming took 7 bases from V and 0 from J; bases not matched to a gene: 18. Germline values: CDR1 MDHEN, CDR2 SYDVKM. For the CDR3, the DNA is TGTGCCAGCACCGACTCCCGGTATCTCCGGGACAGCTCCTACGAGCAGTACTTC. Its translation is CASTDSRYLRDSSYEQYF.

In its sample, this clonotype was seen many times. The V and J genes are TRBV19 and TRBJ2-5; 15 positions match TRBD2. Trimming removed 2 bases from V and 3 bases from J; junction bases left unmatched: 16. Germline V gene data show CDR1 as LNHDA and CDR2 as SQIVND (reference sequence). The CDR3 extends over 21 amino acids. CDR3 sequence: CASSIRGLGTSGRRGEETQYF. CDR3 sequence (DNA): TGTGCCAGTAGTATAAGGGGATTGGGGACTAGCGGGAGGAGGGGAGAAGAGACCCAGTACTTC.

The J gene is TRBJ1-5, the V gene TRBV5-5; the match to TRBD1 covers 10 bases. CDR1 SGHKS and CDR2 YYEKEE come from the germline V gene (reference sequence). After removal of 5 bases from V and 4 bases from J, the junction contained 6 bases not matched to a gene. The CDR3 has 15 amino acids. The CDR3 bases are TGTGCCAGCAGAGTGGACAGGGGGATGAATCAGCCCCAGCATTTT. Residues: CASRVDRGMNQPQHF.

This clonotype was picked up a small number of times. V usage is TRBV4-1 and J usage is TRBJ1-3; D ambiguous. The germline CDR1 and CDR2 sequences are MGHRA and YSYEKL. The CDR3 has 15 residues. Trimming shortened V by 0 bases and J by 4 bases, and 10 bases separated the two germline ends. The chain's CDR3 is CASSQDGDRGNTIYF. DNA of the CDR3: TGCGCCAGCAGCCAAGACGGAGATAGAGGAAACACCATATATTTT.

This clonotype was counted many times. The CDR3 loop reads CASNRGLAGTDYEQYF. CDR3 DNA sequence: TGTGCCAGCAACCGTGGACTAGCGGGGACAGACTACGAGCAGTACTTC. V gene TRBV6-2 or TRBV6-3 combines with J gene TRBJ2-7; 12 bases line up with TRBD2. Trimming at V came to 7 bases and at J to 3 bases, leaving 10 bases not matched to a gene. Germline lookup yields CDR1 MNHEY and CDR2 SVGEGT. The CDR3 loop spans 16 amino acids.

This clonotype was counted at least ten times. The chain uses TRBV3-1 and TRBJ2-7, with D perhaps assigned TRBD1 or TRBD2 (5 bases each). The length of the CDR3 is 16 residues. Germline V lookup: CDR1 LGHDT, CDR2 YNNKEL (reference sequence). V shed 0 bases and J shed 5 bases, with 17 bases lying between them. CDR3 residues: CASSQDLSFRDHEQYF. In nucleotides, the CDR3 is TGTGCCAGCAGCCAAGACCTGTCTTTCAGGGACCACGAGCAGTACTTC.